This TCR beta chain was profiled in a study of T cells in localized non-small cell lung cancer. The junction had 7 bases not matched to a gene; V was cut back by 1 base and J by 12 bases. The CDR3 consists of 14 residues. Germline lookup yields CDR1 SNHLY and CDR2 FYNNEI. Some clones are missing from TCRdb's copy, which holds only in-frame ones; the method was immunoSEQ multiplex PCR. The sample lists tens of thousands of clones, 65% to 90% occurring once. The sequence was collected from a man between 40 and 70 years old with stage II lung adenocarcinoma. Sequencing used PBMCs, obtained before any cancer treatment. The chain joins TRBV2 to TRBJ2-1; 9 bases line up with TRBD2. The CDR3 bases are TGTGCCAGCAGTGAAGGGATGGCGGGGGGGCTGCAGTTCTTC. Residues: CASSEGMAGGLQFF.